This TCR beta chain was recovered during a study of cytomegalovirus exposure and HLA in healthy donors. General observations from the study: Reported findings show TCR beta sequences accurately forecast HLA-A and HLA-B alleles in most subjects. HLA restriction was apparent for most CMV-associated TCR beta chains in a later analysis.

Primers included in the PCR were 60 Vbeta and 13 Jbeta primers. Method: immunoSEQ multiplex PCR; TCRdb's copy keeps in-frame clones and lacks some. Here the sample spans roughly 120,000 clones, under 85% being singletons. On this clone itself: No antigen is known for it. A junction end diverges from the germline sequence, so it may reflect a read error.

Germline V lookup: CDR1 WNHNN, CDR2 SYGVQD (reference sequence). The CDR3 spans 13 residues. Sequencing used PBMCs. The J gene is TRBJ2-1, the V gene TRBV10-1; D possibly matches TRBD1 or TRBD2 (5 bases each). The sequence came from a human donor in good health. As DNA, the CDR3 is TGCGCCGGCAGTGAGAGGGGCCGGGATGAGCAGTTCTTC. Translated: CAGSERGRDEQFF.